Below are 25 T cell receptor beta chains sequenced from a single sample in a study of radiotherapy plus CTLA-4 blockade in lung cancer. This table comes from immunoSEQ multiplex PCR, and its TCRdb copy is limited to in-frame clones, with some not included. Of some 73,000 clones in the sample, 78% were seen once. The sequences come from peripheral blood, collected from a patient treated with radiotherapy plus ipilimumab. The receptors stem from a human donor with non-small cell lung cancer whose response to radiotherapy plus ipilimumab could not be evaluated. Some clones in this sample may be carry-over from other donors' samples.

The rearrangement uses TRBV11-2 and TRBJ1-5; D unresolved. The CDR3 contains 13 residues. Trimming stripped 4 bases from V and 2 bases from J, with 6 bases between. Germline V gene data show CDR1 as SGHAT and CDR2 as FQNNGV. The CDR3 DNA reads TGTGCCAGCAGCTCTCAGGGCAATCAGCCCCAGCATTTT. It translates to CASSSQGNQPQHF.

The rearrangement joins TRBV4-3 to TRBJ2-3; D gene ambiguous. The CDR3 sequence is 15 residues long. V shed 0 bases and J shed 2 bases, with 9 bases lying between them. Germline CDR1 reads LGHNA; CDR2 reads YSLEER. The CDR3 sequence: CASSQEGRSTDTQYF. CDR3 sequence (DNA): TGCGCCAGCAGCCAAGAGGGCAGATCCACAGATACGCAGTATTTT.

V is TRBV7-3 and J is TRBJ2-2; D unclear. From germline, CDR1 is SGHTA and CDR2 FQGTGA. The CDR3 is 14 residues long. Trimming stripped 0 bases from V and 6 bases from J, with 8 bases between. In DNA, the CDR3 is TGTGCCAGCAGCTTAACCGCGGTCGCCGGGGAGCTGTTTTTT. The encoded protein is CASSLTAVAGELFF.

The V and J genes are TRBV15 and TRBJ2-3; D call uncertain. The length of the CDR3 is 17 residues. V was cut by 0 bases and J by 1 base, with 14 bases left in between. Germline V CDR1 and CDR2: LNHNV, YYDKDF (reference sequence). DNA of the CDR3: TGTGCCACCAGCAGAGAAAGCCCGTCTCTAGGCACAGATACGCAGTATTTT. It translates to CATSRESPSLGTDTQYF.

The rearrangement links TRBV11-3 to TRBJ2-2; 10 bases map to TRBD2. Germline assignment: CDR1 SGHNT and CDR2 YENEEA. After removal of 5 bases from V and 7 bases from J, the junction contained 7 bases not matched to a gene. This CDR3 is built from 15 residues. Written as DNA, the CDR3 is TGTGCCAGCAGCCCCTCAGCGGGGGGGATCGGGGAGCTGTTTTTT. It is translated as CASSPSAGGIGELFF.

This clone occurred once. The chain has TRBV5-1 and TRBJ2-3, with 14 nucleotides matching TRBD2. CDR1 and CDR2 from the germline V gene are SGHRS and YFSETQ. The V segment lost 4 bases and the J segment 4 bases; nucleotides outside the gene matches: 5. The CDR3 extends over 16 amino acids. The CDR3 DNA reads TGCGCCAGCAGCGAGGGGACTAGCGGGGGAGCAGATACGCAGTATTTT. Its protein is CASSEGTSGGADTQYF.

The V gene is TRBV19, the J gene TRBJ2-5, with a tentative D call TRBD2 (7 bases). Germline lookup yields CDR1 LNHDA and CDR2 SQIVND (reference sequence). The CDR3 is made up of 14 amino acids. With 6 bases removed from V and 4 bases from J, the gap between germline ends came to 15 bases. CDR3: CASSLTGRGETQYF. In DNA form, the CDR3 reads TGTGCCAGTAGCCTAACAGGGAGGGGAGAGACCCAGTACTTC.

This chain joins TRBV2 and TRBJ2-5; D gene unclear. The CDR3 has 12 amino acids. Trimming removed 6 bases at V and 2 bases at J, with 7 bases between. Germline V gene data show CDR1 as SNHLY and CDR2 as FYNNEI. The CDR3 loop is CASSREQETQYF. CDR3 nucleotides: TGTGCCAGCAGCCGCGAACAAGAGACCCAGTACTTC.

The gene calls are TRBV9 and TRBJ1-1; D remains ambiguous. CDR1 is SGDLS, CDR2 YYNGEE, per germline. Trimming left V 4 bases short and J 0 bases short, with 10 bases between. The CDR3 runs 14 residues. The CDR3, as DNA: TGTGCCAGCAGCACCGAGGTTCTGAACACTGAAGCTTTCTTT. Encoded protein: CASSTEVLNTEAFF.

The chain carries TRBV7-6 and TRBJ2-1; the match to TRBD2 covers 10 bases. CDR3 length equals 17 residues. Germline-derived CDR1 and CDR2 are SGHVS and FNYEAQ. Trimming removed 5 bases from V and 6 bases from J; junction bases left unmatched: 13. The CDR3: CASSRGALAGVGNEQFF. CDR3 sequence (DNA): TGTGCCAGCAGCCGGGGGGCCCTAGCGGGGGTCGGCAATGAGCAGTTCTTC. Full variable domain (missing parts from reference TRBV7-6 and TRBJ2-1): GAGVSQSPRYKVTKRGQDVALRCDPISGHVSLYWYRQALGQGPEFLTYFNYEAQQDKSGLPNDRFSAERPEGSISTLTIQRTEQRDSAMYRCASSRGALAGVGNEQFFGPGTRLTVL.

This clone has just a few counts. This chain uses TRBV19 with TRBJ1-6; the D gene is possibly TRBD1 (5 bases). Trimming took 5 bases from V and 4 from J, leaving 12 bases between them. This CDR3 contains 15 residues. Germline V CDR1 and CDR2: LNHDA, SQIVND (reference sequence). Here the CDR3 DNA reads TGTGCCAGTAGTCCCGGACATTTTTATAATTCACCCCTCCACTTT. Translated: CASSPGHFYNSPLHF.

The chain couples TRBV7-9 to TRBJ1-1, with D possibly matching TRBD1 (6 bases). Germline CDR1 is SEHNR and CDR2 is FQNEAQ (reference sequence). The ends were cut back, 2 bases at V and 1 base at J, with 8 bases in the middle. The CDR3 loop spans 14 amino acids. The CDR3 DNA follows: TGTGCCAGCAGCTTACAGGGGACGAACACTGAAGCTTTCTTT. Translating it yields CASSLQGTNTEAFF.

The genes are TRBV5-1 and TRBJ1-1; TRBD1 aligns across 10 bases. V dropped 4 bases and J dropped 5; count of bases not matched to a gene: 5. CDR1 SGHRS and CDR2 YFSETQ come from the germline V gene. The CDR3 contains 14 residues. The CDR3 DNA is TGCGCCAGCAGCGCGGACAGGGGGGGGACTGAAGCTTTCTTT. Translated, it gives CASSADRGGTEAFF.

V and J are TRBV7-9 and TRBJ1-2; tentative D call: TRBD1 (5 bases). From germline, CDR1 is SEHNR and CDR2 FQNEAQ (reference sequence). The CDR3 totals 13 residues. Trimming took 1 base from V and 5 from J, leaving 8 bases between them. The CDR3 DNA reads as TGTGCCAGCAGCTTAGAGCAGGGATATGGCTACACCTTC. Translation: CASSLEQGYGYTF.

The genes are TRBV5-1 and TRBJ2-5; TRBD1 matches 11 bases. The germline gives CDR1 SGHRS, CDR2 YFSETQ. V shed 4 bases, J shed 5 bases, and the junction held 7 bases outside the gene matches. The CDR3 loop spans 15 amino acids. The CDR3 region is CASSDGQGAGETQYF. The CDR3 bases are TGCGCCAGCAGCGACGGACAGGGGGCGGGCGAGACCCAGTACTTC.

In nucleotides, the CDR3 is TGTGCCAGCAGTTTTCGACAGGGGGCGCCCACAGATACGCAGTATTTT. It is translated as CASSFRQGAPTDTQYF. The genes are TRBV6-5 and TRBJ2-3, with 10 bases aligning to TRBD1. The CDR3 has 16 residues. Trimming removed 4 bases from V and 2 bases from J; junction bases left unmatched: 6. Germline V gene sequence: CDR1 MNHEY, CDR2 SVGAGI.

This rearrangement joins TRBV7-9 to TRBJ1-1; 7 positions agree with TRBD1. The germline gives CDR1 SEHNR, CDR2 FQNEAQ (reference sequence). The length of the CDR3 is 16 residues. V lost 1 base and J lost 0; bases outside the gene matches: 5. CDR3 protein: CASSLEGTVMNTEAFF. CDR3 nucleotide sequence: TGTGCCAGCAGCTTAGAGGGGACAGTCATGAACACTGAAGCTTTCTTT.

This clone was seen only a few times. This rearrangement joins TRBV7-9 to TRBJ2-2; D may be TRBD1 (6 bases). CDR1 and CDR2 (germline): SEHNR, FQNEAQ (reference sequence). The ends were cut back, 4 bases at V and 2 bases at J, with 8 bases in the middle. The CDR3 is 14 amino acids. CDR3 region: CASSWTANTGELFF. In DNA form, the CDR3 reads TGTGCCAGCAGCTGGACAGCTAACACCGGGGAGCTGTTTTTT.

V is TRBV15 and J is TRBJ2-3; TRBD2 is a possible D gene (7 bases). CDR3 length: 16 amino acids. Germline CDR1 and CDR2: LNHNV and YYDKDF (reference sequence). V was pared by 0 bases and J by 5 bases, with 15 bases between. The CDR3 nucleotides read TGTGCCACCAGCAGAGATGTTCGGGGGGCAATAGATACGCAGTATTTT. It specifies CATSRDVRGAIDTQYF.

The CDR3 sequence is CSVGLAANTGELFF. CDR3 in DNA: TGCAGCGTTGGACTAGCGGCGAACACCGGGGAGCTGTTTTTT. V and J are TRBV29-1 and TRBJ2-2, with 9 bases lining up with TRBD2. The CDR3 totals 14 residues. With V trimmed by 4 bases and J by 0 bases, 0 bases remained unmatched. The V gene's germline CDR1 is SQVTM and CDR2 ANQGSEA.

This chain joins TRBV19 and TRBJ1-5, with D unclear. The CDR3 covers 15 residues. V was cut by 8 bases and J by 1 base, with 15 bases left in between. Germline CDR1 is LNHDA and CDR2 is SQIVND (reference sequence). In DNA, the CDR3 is TGTGCCAGTGCCGGGAGCTACGACAGCAATCAGCCCCAGCATTTT. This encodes CASAGSYDSNQPQHF.

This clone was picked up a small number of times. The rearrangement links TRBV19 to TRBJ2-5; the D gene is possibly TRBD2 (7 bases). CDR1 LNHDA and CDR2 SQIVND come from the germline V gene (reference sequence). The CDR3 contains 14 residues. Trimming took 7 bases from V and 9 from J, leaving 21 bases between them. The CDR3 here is CASTLAAGPGAQYF. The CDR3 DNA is TGTGCCAGTACCCTAGCGGCAGGACCAGGGGCCCAGTACTTC. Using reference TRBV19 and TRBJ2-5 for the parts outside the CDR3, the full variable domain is DGGITQSPKYLFRKEGQNVTLSCEQNLNHDAMYWYRQDPGQGLRLIYYSQIVNDFQKGDIAEGYSVSREKKESFPLTVTSAQKNPTAFYLCASTLAAGPGAQYFGPGTRLLVL.

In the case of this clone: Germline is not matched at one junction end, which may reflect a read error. The CDR3 DNA sequence: TGTGCTAGCAGCCCAGCGCGAGGGGGTGAAGCTTTCTTT. Translating it yields CASSPARGGEAFF. V and J are TRBV7-7 and TRBJ1-1; TRBD1 is a possible D gene (6 bases). The CDR3 is 13 amino acids. Per the germline V gene, CDR1 is SSHAT and CDR2 is FNYEAQ (reference sequence).

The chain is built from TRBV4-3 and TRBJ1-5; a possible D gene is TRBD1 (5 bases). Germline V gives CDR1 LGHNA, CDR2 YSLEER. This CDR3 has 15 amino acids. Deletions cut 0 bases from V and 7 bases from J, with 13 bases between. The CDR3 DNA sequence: TGCGCCAGCAGCCAAGATGGGGGGGTTAGGCAGCCCCAGCATTTT. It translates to CASSQDGGVRQPQHF.

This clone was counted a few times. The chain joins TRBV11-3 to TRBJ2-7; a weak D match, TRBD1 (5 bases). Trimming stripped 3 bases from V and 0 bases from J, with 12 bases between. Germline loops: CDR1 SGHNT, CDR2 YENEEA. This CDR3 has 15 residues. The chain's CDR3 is CASSLGPDSSYEQYF. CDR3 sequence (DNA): TGTGCCAGCAGCTTGGGGCCGGATAGCTCCTACGAGCAGTACTTC.